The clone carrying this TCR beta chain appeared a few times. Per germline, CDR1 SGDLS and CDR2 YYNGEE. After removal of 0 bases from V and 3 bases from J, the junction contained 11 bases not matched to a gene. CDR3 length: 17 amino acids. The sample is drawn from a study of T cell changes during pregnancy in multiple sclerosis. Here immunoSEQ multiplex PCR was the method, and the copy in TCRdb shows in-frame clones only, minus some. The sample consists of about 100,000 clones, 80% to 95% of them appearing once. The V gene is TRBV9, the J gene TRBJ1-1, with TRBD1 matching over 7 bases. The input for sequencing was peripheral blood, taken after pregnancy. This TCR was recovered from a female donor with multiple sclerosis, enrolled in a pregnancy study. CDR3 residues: CASSVGIRGQGDTEAFF. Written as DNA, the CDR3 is TGTGCCAGCAGCGTAGGAATAAGAGGGCAGGGGGACACTGAAGCTTTCTTT.